This T cell receptor (beta chain) is drawn from a study of Ad26.COV2.S vaccination and SARS-CoV-2 variants. Findings of the study overall: Total responses of T cells may have been underestimated by the analyses of TCR breadth and depth. Substantial response breadth was reportedly seen for spike-specific CD8+ and CD4+ T cells after vaccination. People given the vaccine had a wider spike-specific TCR breadth than placebo recipients did.

V lost 3 bases and J lost 0; bases outside the gene matches: 3. The germline V gene has CDR1 SGHNT and CDR2 YYREEE (reference sequence). The CDR3 runs to 14 residues. Produced via immunoSEQ multiplex PCR; TCRdb's table is partial and in-frame only. There are around 350,000 clones in the sample; about 92% occur only once, and under 5% lies in the top ten. On this clone: Its antigen is not known.

The sequence was collected from a human donor who had recovered from COVID-19. Source: peripheral blood, taken after recovery from COVID-19. This chain uses TRBV5-4 with TRBJ2-7; TRBD1 matches at 7 bases. CDR3 sequence (DNA): TGTGCCAGCAGCTCCGAGGGGGCCTCCTACGAGCAGTACTTC. This codes for CASSSEGASYEQYF. Variable domain in full (rest from reference TRBV5-4 and TRBJ2-7): ETGVTQSPTHLIKTRGQQVTLRCSSQSGHNTVSWYQQALGQGPQFIFQYYREEENGRGNFPPRFSGLQFPNYSSELNVNALELDDSALYLCASSSEGASYEQYFGPGTRLTVT.